This T cell receptor (beta chain) comes out of a study of post-analysis software for immune sequencing data. Study-wide findings and caveats: TRBV5-6, TRBV5-1 and TRBV20-1 belonged to a set of about 5 TRBV segments that were more frequent in patients than controls. Comparison with controls showed significantly lower normalized Chao1 diversity in multiple sclerosis patients.

Unique molecular identifiers were carried by the TCR beta cDNA libraries. TCRdb redid the calling of the PCR reads with MiXCR, one entry per CDR3 protein. There are fewer than 850,000 distinct CDR3 sequences in the sample; approximately 30% occur only once, and more than 0.45% lies in the top ten. This clonotype was recorded a few times. The antigen remains unidentified. Between the trimmed V and J ends, which lost 4 bases and 10 bases, there was a span of 22 bases. Germline assignment: CDR1 SGHTA and CDR2 FQGNSA. The length of the CDR3 is 16 residues. Source material: blood. The sequence was obtained from a girl aged 5-17 years with multiple sclerosis. V usage is TRBV7-2 and J usage is TRBJ2-2; D uncertain. The CDR3 protein is CASSSSVAEIPVELFF. CDR3 sequence (DNA): TGTGCCAGCAGCTCATCAGTGGCGGAGATACCGGTGGAGCTGTTTTTT.